The 17 T cell receptor beta chains below all came from one sample that was sequenced in a study of blood T cells in healthy people across ages. Together with a sample-barcoded 5' primer, a J-beta primer mix was included in a second PCR lasting roughly 6 to 12 cycles. One entry per CDR3 protein, called by TCRdb with MiXCR from the 5' RACE reads. Of 1.5 million or so distinct CDR3 sequences in the sample, 35% to 45% were seen once. The sequenced material came from blood. The source of these receptors is a woman aged 18-35 years in good health.

The chain combines TRBV7-2 with TRBJ2-5; D tentatively reads TRBD1 or TRBD2 (6 bases each). The CDR3 is 15 amino acids. Trimming cost V 0 bases and J 6 bases, with 14 bases left between them. Germline CDR1 is SGHTA and CDR2 is FQGNSA. The DNA for the CDR3 is TGTGCCAGCAGCTTAGCCGTGGGGGGCGCTCAGACCCAGTACTTC. Translating gives CASSLAVGGAQTQYF.

In this sample, this clonotype turned up many times. The chain combines TRBV12-3 or TRBV12-4 with TRBJ2-3; D may be TRBD1 (6 bases). V dropped 4 bases and J dropped 2 bases, with 10 bases sitting between them. This CDR3 comprises 14 residues. The DNA of the CDR3 is TGTGCCAGCAGTTCCGGACAGCCCACAGATACGCAGTATTTT. Translated, it gives CASSSGQPTDTQYF.

This clonotype has only a few counts. The chain recombines TRBV7-9 with TRBJ1-1; D perhaps matches TRBD1 (6 bases). CDR1 and CDR2 from the germline V gene are SEHNR and FQNEAQ (reference sequence). The CDR3 consists of 13 residues. The V end was cut by 9 bases, the J end by 1 base, with 12 bases between. CDR3 nucleotide sequence: TGTGCCAGTTTCGGACAGCCGAACACTGAAGCTTTCTTT. Encoded protein: CASFGQPNTEAFF.

This chain connects TRBV10-3 to TRBJ1-5; no clear D gene. There are 17 residues in the CDR3. V lost 0 bases and J lost 3, with 15 bases in between. Germline V gene data show CDR1 as ENHRY and CDR2 as SYGVKD. The CDR3 bases are TGTGCCATCAGTGAGTCGAAACGATTGGGGTCCAATCAGCCCCAGCATTTT. Encoded protein: CAISESKRLGSNQPQHF.

This chain connects TRBV20-1 to TRBJ2-5; a weak D match, TRBD2 (5 bases). The V end lost 6 bases, the J end lost 4 bases, and 12 bases lay between the germline ends. The length of the CDR3 is 12 residues. The germline gives CDR1 DFQATT, CDR2 SNEGSKA (reference sequence). CDR3 sequence: CSAAGLLETQYF. CDR3 in DNA: TGCAGTGCAGCAGGACTGCTAGAGACCCAGTACTTC.

This chain uses TRBV27 with TRBJ2-1; 9 bases are shared with TRBD1. The CDR3 extends over 15 amino acids. J gave up 3 bases and V 4 bases, and 4 bases lay outside the gene matches. Germline CDR1 MNHEY, CDR2 SMNVEV (reference sequence). CDR3 nucleotides: TGTGCCAGCAGTTGGGGACAGGGCCTCTACAATGAGCAGTTCTTC. Translated, it gives CASSWGQGLYNEQFF.

In this sample, this clonotype turned up many times. The chain recombines TRBV7-2 with TRBJ2-3; D is unclear. Trimming stripped 2 bases from V and 2 bases from J, with 5 bases between. Per the germline V gene, CDR1 is SGHTA and CDR2 is FQGNSA. The CDR3 has 13 residues. The CDR3 DNA is TGTGCCAGCAGCTTACAAATCACAGATACGCAGTATTTT. It is translated as CASSLQITDTQYF.

The chain has TRBV13 and TRBJ2-5; D may be TRBD2 (5 bases). Trimming took off 4 bases at V and 1 base at J, with 13 bases between the two ends. Germline lookup yields CDR1 PRHDT and CDR2 FYEKMQ (reference sequence). The CDR3 length is 15 residues. CDR3 protein: CASSSPFRGQETQYF. The CDR3 DNA follows: TGTGCCAGCAGCTCTCCCTTCCGGGGCCAAGAGACCCAGTACTTC.

This clonotype has a handful of counts. The rearrangement joins TRBV7-9 to TRBJ1-2, with no clear D. V lost 4 bases and J lost 0, with 9 bases in between. This CDR3 has 14 residues. Germline CDR1 is SEHNR and CDR2 is FQNEAQ (reference sequence). This CDR3 reads CASSSQSSNYGYTF. DNA of the CDR3: TGTGCCAGCAGCTCGCAGTCATCTAACTATGGCTACACCTTC.

V gene TRBV27 combines with J gene TRBJ1-2; 7 nucleotides match TRBD1. Germline CDR1 MNHEY, CDR2 SMNVEV (reference sequence). This CDR3 has 17 amino acids. The trim removed 0 bases at V and 0 bases at J, leaving 7 bases unmatched. CDR3 region: CASSLSAGRGSNYGYTF. The CDR3 region has the DNA TGTGCCAGCAGTTTATCAGCAGGCAGGGGGTCTAACTATGGCTACACCTTC.

V usage is TRBV15 and J usage is TRBJ2-1; 9 positions match TRBD2. The J call may be faulty, since TRBJ2-7 better matches the DNA end. CDR1 and CDR2 (germline): LNHNV, YYDKDF (reference sequence). This CDR3 spans 18 amino acids. Written as DNA, the CDR3 is TGTGCCACCAGCAGAGTGGCGGGAGGGCGCAGCTCCTACAATGAGCAGTACTTC. Encoded protein: CATSRVAGGRSSYNEQYF.

The chain employs TRBV7-2 and TRBJ2-4; TRBD1 matches 9 bases. This CDR3 spans 18 amino acids. The ends lost 4 bases at V and 0 bases at J; junction bases unmatched: 10. The V gene's germline CDR1 is SGHTA and CDR2 FQGNSA. The CDR3: CASSSRWGQGLAKNIQYF. The CDR3 DNA reads as TGTGCCAGCAGCTCGCGGTGGGGACAGGGCCTAGCCAAAAACATTCAGTACTTC.

The chain carries TRBV7-9 and TRBJ1-6; TRBD1 is a possible D gene (5 bases). Trimming left V 2 bases short and J 14 bases short, with 10 bases between. Germline CDR1 SEHNR, CDR2 FQNEAQ (reference sequence). This CDR3 spans 12 amino acids. The CDR3 DNA is TGTGCCAGCAGCTTATTCCAGGGAACCCTCCACTTT. This sequence encodes CASSLFQGTLHF.

The chain uses TRBV27 and TRBJ2-7; 9 bases are shared with TRBD1. After removal of 4 bases from V and 3 bases from J, the junction contained 7 bases not matched to a gene. Germline values: CDR1 MNHEY, CDR2 SMNVEV (reference sequence). The CDR3 is 15 residues long. CDR3 residues: CASSSRQGVSYEQYF. CDR3 in DNA: TGTGCCAGCAGTTCTAGACAGGGGGTGAGCTACGAGCAGTACTTC.

The chain uses TRBV6-5 and TRBJ2-1, with TRBD2 identical over 8 bases. CDR3 length: 13 amino acids. CDR1 MNHEY and CDR2 SVGAGI come from the germline V gene. V shed 6 bases and J 6 bases; nucleotides not matched to a gene: 4. The CDR3 is CASRMGTSNEQFF. CDR3 nucleotides: TGTGCCAGCAGGATGGGGACTAGCAATGAGCAGTTCTTC.

This clonotype occurred once. Relative to the germline gene, one junction end is altered; a read error may explain this. V and J are TRBV12-3 or TRBV12-4 and TRBJ2-1; D might be TRBD1 (5 bases). This CDR3 has 14 residues. The chain's CDR3 is CAGSYVRVVDEQFF. The CDR3 coding sequence is TGTGCCGGCAGTTACGTCAGGGTAGTCGATGAGCAGTTCTTC.

This clonotype has at least ten counts. This chain uses TRBV29-1 with TRBJ2-3; D possibly corresponds to TRBD1 (6 bases). This CDR3 spans 14 amino acids. CDR1 SQVTM and CDR2 ANQGSEA come from the germline V gene. The ends were cut back, 7 bases at V and 3 bases at J, with 17 bases in the middle. The CDR3 DNA sequence: TGCAGCGGGCAACAGGGAGAAGGGACAGATACGCAGTATTTT. Amino acid sequence: CSGQQGEGTDTQYF.